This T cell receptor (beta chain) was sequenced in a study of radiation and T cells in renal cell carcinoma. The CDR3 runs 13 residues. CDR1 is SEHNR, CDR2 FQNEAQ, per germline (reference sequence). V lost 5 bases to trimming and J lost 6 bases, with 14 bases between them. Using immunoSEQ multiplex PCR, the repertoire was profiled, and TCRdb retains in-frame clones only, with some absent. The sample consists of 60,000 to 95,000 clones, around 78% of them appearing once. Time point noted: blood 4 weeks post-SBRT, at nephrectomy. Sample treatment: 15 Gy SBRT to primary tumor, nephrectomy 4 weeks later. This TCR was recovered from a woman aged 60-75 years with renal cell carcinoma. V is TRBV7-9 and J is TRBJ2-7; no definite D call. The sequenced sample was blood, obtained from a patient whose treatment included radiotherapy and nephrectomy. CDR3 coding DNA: TGTGCCAGCAGCCTGGGGTCGGGCGCCGAGCAGTACTTC. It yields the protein CASSLGSGAEQYF. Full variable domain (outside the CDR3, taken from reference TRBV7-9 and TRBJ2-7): DTGVSQNPRHKITKRGQNVTFRCDPISEHNRLYWYRQTLGQGPEFLTYFQNEAQLEKSRLLSDRFSAERPKGSFSTLEIQRTEQGDSAMYLCASSLGSGAEQYFGPGTRLTVT.